This TCR beta chain was recorded in a study of T cells in Graves' hyperthyroidism and ophthalmopathy. The study's findings and limits: Researchers found most expanded thyroid clonotypes above 0.001 in blood as well.

Exclusion of a patient resulted from uncontrolled infection, other autoimmune disease, pregnancy or lactation. Orbital computed tomography, thyroid ultrasound, serum thyroxine and TRAb, and clinical symptoms together informed the diagnoses. Roughly 10 ml of fresh peripheral blood supplied the PBMCs. Amplification targeted TCR beta CDR3 regions from RNA transcripts. RT-PCR in the first round (using the HTBI primer set) targeted the TCR CDR3. One entry per CDR3 protein, called by TCRdb with MiXCR from the multiplex PCR reads. This sample has under 450,000 distinct CDR3 sequences, with around 16% found just once. The CDR3 extends over 19 amino acids. Trimming at V came to 6 bases and at J to 1 base, leaving 19 bases not matched to a gene. This clonotype was found many times. Its antigen is unidentified.

The rearrangement links TRBV12-3 or TRBV12-4 to TRBJ2-5, with TRBD1 matching 8 bases. The receptor was isolated from a woman between 18 and 29 years old with Graves' hyperthyroidism. Sequenced material: blood. CDR3 nucleotide sequence: TGTGCCAGCAGAAATACAGCGGCTCCAGGGGGCTTCGTCCAAGAGACCCAGTACTTC. Translating it yields CASRNTAAPGGFVQETQYF.